This T cell receptor beta chain was recovered during a study of blood T cell repertoires in COVID-19. Study background: Specimens from acute and convalescent COVID-19 originated in the United States, Italy and Spain. From T cells, B-cell-depleted T cells, or PBMCs came the material, which was cDNA or gDNA.

Germline assignment: CDR1 SGDLS and CDR2 YYNGEE. The CDR3 length is 16 residues. V lost 1 base and J lost 4; bases outside the gene matches: 7. Authors' processing steps: Cell counts per sample came from amplifying reference gene primers. Profiled with immunoSEQ multiplex PCR; TCRdb holds only in-frame clones, not every one. The V and J calls and clone size are taken from that table; D and trimming were inferred from the DNA. The repertoire has roughly 190,000 clones, about 88% of them found once; the top ten carry about 6.8%. The sequence came from a woman between 35 and 50 years old who had recovered from COVID-19. The specimen sequenced was peripheral blood. This chain joins TRBV9 and TRBJ2-2; 7 nucleotides agree with TRBD2. The DNA of the CDR3 is TGTGCCAGCAGCGTACAAGGGGAGGGTAGCACCGGGGAGCTGTTTTTT. Protein sequence: CASSVQGEGSTGELFF.